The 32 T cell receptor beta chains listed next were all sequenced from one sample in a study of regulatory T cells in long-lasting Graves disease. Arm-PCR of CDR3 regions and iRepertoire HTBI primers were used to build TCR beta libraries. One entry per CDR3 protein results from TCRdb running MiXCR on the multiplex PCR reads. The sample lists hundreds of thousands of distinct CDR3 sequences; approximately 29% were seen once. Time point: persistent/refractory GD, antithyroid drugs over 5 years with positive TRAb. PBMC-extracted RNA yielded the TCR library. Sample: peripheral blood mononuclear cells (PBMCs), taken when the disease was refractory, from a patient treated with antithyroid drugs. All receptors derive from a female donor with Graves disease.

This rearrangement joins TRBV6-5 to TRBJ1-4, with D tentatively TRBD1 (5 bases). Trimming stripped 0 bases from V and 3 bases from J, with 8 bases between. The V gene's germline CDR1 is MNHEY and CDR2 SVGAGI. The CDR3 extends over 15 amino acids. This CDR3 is CASSYSGASNEKLFF. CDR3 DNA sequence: TGTGCCAGCAGTTACTCAGGGGCCTCTAATGAAAAACTGTTTTTT.

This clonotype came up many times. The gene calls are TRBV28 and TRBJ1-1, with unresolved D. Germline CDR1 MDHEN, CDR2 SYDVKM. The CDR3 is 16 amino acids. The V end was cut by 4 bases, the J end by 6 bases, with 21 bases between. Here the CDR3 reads CASSSLRASPHAEAFF. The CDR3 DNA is TGTGCCAGCAGTTCACTCCGGGCATCCCCACACGCTGAAGCTTTCTTT.

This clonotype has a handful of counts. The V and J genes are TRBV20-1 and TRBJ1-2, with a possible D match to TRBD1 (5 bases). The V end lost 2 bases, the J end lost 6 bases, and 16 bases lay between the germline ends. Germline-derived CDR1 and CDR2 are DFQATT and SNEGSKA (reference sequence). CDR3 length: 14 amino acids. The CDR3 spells CSARYSGTINGYTF. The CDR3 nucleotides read TGCAGTGCTAGATATTCCGGGACGATTAATGGCTACACCTTC.

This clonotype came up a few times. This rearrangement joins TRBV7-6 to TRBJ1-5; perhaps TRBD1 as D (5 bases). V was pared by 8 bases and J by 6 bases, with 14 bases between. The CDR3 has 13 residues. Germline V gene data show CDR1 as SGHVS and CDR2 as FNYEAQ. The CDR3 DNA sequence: TGTGCCAGCGGTATGGGGGATTTTCAGCCCCAGCATTTT. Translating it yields CASGMGDFQPQHF.

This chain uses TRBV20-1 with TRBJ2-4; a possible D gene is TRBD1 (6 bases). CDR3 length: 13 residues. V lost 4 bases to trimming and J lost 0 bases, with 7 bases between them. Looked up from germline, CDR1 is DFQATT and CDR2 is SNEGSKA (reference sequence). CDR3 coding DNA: TGCAGTGCTAAGGGACAAGCCAAAAACATTCAGTACTTC. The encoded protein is CSAKGQAKNIQYF.

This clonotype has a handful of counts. The CDR3 is CASSDAQPQHF. The CDR3 DNA reads TGTGCCAGCAGTGACGCTCAGCCCCAGCATTTT. This chain uses TRBV2 with TRBJ1-5; D gene ambiguous. Germline V gene data show CDR1 as SNHLY and CDR2 as FYNNEI. Trimming shortened V by 3 bases and J by 6 bases, and 3 bases separated the two germline ends. The CDR3 has 11 residues.

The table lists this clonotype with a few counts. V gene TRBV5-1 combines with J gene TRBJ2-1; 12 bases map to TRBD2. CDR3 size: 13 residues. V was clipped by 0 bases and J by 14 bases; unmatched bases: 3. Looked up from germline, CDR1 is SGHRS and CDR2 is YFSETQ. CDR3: CASSLGLAGEEFF. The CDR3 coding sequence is TGCGCCAGCAGCTTGGGACTAGCGGGAGAGGAGTTCTTC.

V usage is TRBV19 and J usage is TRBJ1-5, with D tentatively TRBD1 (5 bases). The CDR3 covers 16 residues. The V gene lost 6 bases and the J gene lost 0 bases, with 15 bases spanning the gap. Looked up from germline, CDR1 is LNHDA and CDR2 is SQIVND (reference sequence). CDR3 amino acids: CASSSGHAISNQPQHF. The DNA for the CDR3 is TGTGCCAGTAGCTCCGGACACGCCATTAGCAATCAGCCCCAGCATTTT.

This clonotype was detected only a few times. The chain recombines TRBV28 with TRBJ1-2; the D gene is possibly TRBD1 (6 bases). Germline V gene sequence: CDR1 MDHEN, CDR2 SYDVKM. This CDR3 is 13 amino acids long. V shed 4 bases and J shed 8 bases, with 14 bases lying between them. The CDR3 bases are TGTGCCAGCAGTTCAACGGGGGCTTTCGGCTACACCTTC. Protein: CASSSTGAFGYTF.

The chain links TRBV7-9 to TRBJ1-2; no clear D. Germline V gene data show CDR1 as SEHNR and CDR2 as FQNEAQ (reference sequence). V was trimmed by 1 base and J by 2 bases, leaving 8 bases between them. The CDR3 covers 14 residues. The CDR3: CASSLGSENYGYTF. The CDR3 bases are TGTGCCAGCAGCTTAGGATCAGAAAACTATGGCTACACCTTC.

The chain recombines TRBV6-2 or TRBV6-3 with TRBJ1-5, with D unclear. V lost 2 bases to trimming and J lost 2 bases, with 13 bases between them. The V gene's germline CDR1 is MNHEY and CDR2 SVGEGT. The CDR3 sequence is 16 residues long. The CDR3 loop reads CASSYIPRPGNQPQHF. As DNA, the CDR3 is TGTGCCAGCAGTTACATCCCCCGACCCGGCAATCAGCCCCAGCATTTT.

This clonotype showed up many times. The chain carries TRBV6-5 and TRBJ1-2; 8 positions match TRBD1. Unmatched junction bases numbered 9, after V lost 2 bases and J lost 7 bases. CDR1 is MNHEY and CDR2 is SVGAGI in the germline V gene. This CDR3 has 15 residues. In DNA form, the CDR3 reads TGTGCCAGCAGTTACGACCCAGAGGACAGGGCTGGCTACACCTTC. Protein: CASSYDPEDRAGYTF.

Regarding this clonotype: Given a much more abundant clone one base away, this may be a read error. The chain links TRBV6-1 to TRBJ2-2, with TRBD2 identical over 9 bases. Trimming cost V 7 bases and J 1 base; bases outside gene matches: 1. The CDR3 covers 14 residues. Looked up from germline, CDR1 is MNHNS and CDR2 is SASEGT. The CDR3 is CASMTSGNTGELFF. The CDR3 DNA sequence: TGTGCCAGCATGACTAGCGGGAACACCGGGGAGCTGTTTTTT.

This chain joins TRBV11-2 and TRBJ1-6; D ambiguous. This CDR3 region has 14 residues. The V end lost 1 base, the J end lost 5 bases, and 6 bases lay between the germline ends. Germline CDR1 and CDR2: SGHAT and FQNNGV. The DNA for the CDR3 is TGTGCCAGCAGCTTAGCCAGAGATAATTCACCCCTCCACTTT. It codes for CASSLARDNSPLHF. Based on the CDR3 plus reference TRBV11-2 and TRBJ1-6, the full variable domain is EAGVAQSPRYKIIEKRQSVAFWCNPISGHATLYWYQQILGQGPKLLIQFQNNGVVDDSQLPKDRFSAERLKGVDSTLKIQPAKLEDSAVYLCASSLARDNSPLHFGNGTRLTVT.

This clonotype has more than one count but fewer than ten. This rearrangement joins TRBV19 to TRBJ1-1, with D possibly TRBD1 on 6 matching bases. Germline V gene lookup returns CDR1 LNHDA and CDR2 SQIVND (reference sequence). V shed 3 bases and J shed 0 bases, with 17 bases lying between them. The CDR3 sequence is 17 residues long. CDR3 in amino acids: CASSIQGRSFMNTEAFF. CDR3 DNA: TGTGCCAGTAGTATTCAGGGGCGTTCGTTCATGAACACTGAAGCTTTCTTT.

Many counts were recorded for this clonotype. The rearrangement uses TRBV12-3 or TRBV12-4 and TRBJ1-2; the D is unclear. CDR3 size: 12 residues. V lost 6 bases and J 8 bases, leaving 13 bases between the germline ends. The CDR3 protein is CASRNHGGGYTF. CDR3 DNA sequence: TGTGCCAGCAGGAACCATGGAGGGGGCTACACCTTC.

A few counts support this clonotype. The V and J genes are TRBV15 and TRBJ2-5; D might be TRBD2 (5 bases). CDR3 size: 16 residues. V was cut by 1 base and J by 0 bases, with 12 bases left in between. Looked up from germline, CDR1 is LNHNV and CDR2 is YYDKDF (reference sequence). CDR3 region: CATSRGRGRDQETQYF. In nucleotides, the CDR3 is TGTGCCACCAGCAGAGGACGGGGAAGGGACCAAGAGACCCAGTACTTC.

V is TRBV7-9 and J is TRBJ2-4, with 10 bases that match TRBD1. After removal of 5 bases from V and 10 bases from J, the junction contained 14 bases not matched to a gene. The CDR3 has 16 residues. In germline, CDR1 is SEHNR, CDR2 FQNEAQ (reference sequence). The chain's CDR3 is CASSPRRRDRGNIQYF. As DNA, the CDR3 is TGTGCCAGCAGCCCGCGAAGAAGGGACAGGGGAAATATTCAGTACTTC.

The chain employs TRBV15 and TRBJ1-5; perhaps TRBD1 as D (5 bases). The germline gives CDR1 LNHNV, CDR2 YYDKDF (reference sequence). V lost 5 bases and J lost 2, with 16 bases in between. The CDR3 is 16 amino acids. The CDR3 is CATSRGGGERNQPQHF. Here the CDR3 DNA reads TGTGCCACCAGCCGTGGTGGGGGGGAGCGCAATCAGCCCCAGCATTTT. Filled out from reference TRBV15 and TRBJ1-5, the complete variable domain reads DAMVIQNPRYQVTQFGKPVTLSCSQTLNHNVMYWYQQKSSQAPKLLFHYYDKDFNNEADTPDNFQSRRPNTSFCFLDIRSPGLGDTAMYLCATSRGGGERNQPQHFGDGTRLSIL.

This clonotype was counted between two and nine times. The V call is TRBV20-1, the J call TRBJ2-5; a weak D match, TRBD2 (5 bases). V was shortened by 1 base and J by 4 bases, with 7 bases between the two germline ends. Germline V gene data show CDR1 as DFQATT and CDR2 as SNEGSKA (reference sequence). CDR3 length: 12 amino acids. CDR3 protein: CSARGLAETQYF. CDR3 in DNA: TGCAGTGCTAGAGGGCTAGCAGAGACCCAGTACTTC.

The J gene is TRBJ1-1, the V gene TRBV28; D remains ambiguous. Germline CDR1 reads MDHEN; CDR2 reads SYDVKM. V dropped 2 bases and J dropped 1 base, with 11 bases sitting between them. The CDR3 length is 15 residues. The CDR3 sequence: CASSLIKTQNTEAFF. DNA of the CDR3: TGTGCCAGCAGTTTAATTAAGACACAGAACACTGAAGCTTTCTTT. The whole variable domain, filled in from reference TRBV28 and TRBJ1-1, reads DVKVTQSSRYLVKRTGEKVFLECVQDMDHENMFWYRQDPGLGLRLIYFSYDVKMKEKGDIPEGYSVSREKKERFSLILESASTNQTSMYLCASSLIKTQNTEAFFGQGTRLTVV.

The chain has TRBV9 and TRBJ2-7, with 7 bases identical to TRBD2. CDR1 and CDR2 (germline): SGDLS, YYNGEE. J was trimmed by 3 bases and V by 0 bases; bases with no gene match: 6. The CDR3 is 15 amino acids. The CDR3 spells CASSVGFRGSYEQYF. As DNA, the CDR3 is TGTGCCAGCAGCGTAGGGTTCCGCGGGAGCTACGAGCAGTACTTC.

As DNA, the CDR3 is TGCAGTGCTACGACAGGGGGCGTTGATTCACCCCTCCACTTT. As protein: CSATTGGVDSPLHF. This chain links TRBV20-1 with TRBJ1-6, with 10 bases matching TRBD1. Germline V lookup: CDR1 DFQATT, CDR2 SNEGSKA (reference sequence). This CDR3 region has 14 residues. Losses at the gene ends were 4 bases for V and 8 bases for J; bases not matched to a gene: 5.

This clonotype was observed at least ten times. Written as DNA, the CDR3 is TGTGCCAGCAGTTTTACGGCAGGAGTCGGTGAAAAACTGTTTTTT. Its protein is CASSFTAGVGEKLFF. The V and J genes are TRBV28 and TRBJ1-4; no clear D. CDR3 size: 15 residues. Per germline, CDR1 MDHEN and CDR2 SYDVKM. Trimming stripped 3 bases from V and 7 bases from J, with 15 bases between.

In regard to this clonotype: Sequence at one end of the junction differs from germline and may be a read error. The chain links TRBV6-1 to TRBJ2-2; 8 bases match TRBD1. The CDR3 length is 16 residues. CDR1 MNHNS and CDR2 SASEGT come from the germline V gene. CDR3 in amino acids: CASSRAGGVGTGELVF. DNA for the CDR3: TGTGCCAGCAGTAGAGCAGGGGGCGTCGGCACCGGGGAGCTGGTTTTT.

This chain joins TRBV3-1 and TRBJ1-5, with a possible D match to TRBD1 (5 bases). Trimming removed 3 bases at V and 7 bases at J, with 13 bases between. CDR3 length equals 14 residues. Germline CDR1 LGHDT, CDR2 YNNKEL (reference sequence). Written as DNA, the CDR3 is TGTGCCAGCAGCCATCTGGGGCGCGGGCAGCCCCAGCATTTT. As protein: CASSHLGRGQPQHF.

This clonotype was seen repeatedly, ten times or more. CDR3: CASSNPGRATETQYF. The CDR3 DNA reads TGTGCCAGCAGTAATCCGGGACGAGCAACGGAGACCCAGTACTTC. J is TRBJ2-5 and V is TRBV6-1, with D perhaps being TRBD1 or TRBD2 (5 bases each). This CDR3 is built from 15 residues. Trimming removed 5 bases from V and 5 bases from J, with 18 bases in between. The V gene's germline CDR1 is MNHNS and CDR2 SASEGT.

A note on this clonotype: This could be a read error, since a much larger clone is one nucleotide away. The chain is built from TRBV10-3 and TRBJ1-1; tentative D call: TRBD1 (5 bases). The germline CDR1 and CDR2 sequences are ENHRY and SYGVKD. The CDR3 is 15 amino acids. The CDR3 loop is CAIRQERTVNTQAFF. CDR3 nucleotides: TGTGCCATCAGACAGGAGCGGACGGTGAACACTCAAGCTTTCTTT.

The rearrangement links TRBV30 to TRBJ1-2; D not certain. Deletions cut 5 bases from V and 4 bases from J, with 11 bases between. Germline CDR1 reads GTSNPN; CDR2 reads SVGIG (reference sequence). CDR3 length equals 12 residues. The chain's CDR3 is CAWVAGFYGYTF. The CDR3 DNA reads TGTGCCTGGGTAGCAGGATTCTATGGCTACACCTTC.

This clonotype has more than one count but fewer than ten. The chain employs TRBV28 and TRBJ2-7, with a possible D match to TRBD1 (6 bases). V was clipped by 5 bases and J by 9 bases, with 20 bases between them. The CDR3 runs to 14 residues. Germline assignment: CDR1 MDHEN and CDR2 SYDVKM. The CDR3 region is CASSGRQAILGQYF. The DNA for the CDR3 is TGTGCCAGCAGTGGGCGACAGGCCATCCTCGGGCAGTACTTC.

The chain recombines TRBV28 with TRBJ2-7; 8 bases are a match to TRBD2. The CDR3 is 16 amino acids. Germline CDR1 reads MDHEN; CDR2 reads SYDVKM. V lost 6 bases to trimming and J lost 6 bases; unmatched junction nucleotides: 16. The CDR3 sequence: CASRKPEGLVRSEQYF. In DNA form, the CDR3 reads TGTGCCAGCAGGAAACCAGAGGGACTAGTGAGAAGCGAGCAGTACTTC.

CDR3 sequence reads: CASSQRGREETQYF. CDR3 sequence (DNA): TGTGCCAGCAGCCAACGCGGGAGGGAAGAGACCCAGTACTTC. The gene calls are TRBV3-1 and TRBJ2-5; 9 bases align to TRBD2. The germline gives CDR1 LGHDT, CDR2 YNNKEL (reference sequence). J was trimmed by 3 bases and V by 2 bases; bases with no gene match: 1. The CDR3 loop spans 14 amino acids.